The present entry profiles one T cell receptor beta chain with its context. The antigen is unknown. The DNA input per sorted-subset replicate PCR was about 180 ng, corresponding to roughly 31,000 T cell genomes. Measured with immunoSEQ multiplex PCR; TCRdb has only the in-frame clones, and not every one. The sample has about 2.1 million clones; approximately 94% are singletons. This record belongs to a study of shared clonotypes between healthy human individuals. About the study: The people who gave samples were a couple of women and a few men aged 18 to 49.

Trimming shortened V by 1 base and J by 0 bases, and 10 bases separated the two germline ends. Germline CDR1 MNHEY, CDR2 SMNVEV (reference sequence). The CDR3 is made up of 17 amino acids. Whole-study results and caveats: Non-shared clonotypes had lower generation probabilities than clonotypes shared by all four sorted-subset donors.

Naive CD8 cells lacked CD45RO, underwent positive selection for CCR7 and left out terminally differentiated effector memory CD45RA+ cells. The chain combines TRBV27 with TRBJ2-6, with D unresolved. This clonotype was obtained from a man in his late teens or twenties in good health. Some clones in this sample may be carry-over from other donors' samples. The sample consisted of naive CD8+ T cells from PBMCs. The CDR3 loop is CASSLLARSSGANVLTF. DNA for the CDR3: TGTGCCAGCAGTTTATTGGCCAGAAGCTCTGGGGCCAACGTCCTGACTTTC.